These T cell receptor beta chains were read from a single sample in a study of cytomegalovirus exposure and HLA in healthy donors. Libraries were prepared by immunoSEQ multiplex PCR; TCRdb keeps only in-frame clonotypes and omits some of them. The repertoire has about 240,000 clones, 78% of them found once; the top ten carry more than 0.45%. The material sequenced was PBMCs. The receptors were gathered from a boy aged 10-17 years in good health and CMV-seronegative. The CDR3 runs from the conserved cysteine through the conserved F or W. The order of the fields is J gene, V gene, clone size, D gene, CDR3 DNA, CDR3 protein. A D gene is named only where the DNA matches it firmly. Clone sizes are given selectively: once, few, many, or a class where the clone is expanded.

J gene: TRBJ2-7; V gene: TRBV9; clone size: -; D gene: -; CDR3 DNA: TGTGCCAGCAGCGGCGGTGGCCTATTGAGCGAGCAGTACTTC; CDR3 protein: CASSGGGLLSEQYF
J gene: TRBJ1-1; V gene: TRBV9; clone size: -; D gene: -; CDR3 DNA: TGTGCCAGCAGCGTATCTACAGGGAACACTGAAGCTTTCTTT; CDR3 protein: CASSVSTGNTEAFF
J gene: TRBJ1-5; V gene: TRBV7-8; clone size: -; D gene: -; CDR3 DNA: TGTGCCAGCAGCGCGACAAGGGGGTTTCAGCCCCAGCATTTT; CDR3 protein: CASSATRGFQPQHF
J gene: TRBJ1-5; V gene: TRBV19; clone size: few; D gene: -; CDR3 DNA: TGTGCCAGTCACGGTTACAATCAGCCCCAGCATTTT; CDR3 protein: CASHGYNQPQHF
J gene: TRBJ1-3; V gene: TRBV2; clone size: -; D gene: -; CDR3 DNA: TGTGCCAGCAGTGAGCGGAACGTGGGCACCATATATTTT; CDR3 protein: CASSERNVGTIYF
J gene: TRBJ1-1; V gene: TRBV4-1; clone size: -; D gene: -; CDR3 DNA: TGCGCCAGCAGCCAAGGTTCCGGTGAGGAAGCTTTCTTT; CDR3 protein: CASSQGSGEEAFF
J gene: TRBJ2-5; V gene: TRBV19; clone size: few; D gene: TRBD2; CDR3 DNA: TGTGCCAGCGGTGGGCTAGCGGGGGGCCAAGAGACCCAGTACTTC; CDR3 protein: CASGGLAGGQETQYF
J gene: TRBJ1-1; V gene: TRBV5-1; clone size: -; D gene: TRBD1; CDR3 DNA: TGCGCCAGCAGCTTGGCTACAGGGGGCCTGAACACTGAAGCTTTCTTT; CDR3 protein: CASSLATGGLNTEAFF
J gene: TRBJ2-2; V gene: TRBV19; clone size: -; D gene: -; CDR3 DNA: TGTGCCAGTAGTATCGGCAGGGAGGAGCTGTTTTTT; CDR3 protein: CASSIGREELFF
J gene: TRBJ2-1; V gene: TRBV11-3; clone size: -; D gene: TRBD2; CDR3 DNA: TGTGCCAGCAGCATAACTAGCGGGGGCAATCATGAGCAGTTCTTC; CDR3 protein: CASSITSGGNHEQFF
J gene: TRBJ2-7; V gene: TRBV10-3; clone size: -; D gene: -; CDR3 DNA: TGTGCCATCAGTGTAAGAGAGTCCTACGAGCAGTACTTC; CDR3 protein: CAISVRESYEQYF
J gene: TRBJ1-1; V gene: TRBV6-5; clone size: -; D gene: -; CDR3 DNA: TGTGCCAGCAGTAGCCCGCGGGGGTACACTGAAGCTTTCTTT; CDR3 protein: CASSSPRGYTEAFF
J gene: TRBJ2-3; V gene: TRBV28; clone size: -; D gene: TRBD1; CDR3 DNA: TGTGCCAGCAGTTCACCGGGACAGGGTCATACAGATACGCAGTATTTT; CDR3 protein: CASSSPGQGHTDTQYF
J gene: TRBJ1-4; V gene: TRBV27; clone size: -; D gene: -; CDR3 DNA: TGTGCCAGCGGAGACAGGAGACGAGATGAAAAACTGTTTTTT; CDR3 protein: CASGDRRRDEKLFF
J gene: TRBJ1-5; V gene: TRBV2; clone size: -; D gene: -; CDR3 DNA: TGTGCCAGCAGTGACGAGCGGGGGGGGAATCAGCCCCAGCATTTT; CDR3 protein: CASSDERGGNQPQHF
J gene: TRBJ1-1; V gene: TRBV6-1; clone size: few; D gene: TRBD1; CDR3 DNA: TGTGCCAGCGGGGGGACAGGGGAACTGAACACTGAAGCTTTCTTT; CDR3 protein: CASGGTGELNTEAFF
J gene: TRBJ2-1; V gene: TRBV6-1; clone size: -; D gene: TRBD1; CDR3 DNA: TGTGCCAGCAGAAGACAGGGGAATTCCTACAATGAGCAGTTCTTC; CDR3 protein: CASRRQGNSYNEQFF
J gene: TRBJ2-7; V gene: TRBV30; clone size: -; D gene: TRBD2; CDR3 DNA: TGTGCCTGGAGTGTGTTGTCGGGGGGAGAGCAGTACTTC; CDR3 protein: CAWSVLSGGEQYF
J gene: TRBJ2-2; V gene: TRBV11-3; clone size: -; D gene: TRBD1; CDR3 DNA: TGTGCCAGCAGTCTCAGGACAGGGATAACCGGGGAGCTGTTTTTT; CDR3 protein: CASSLRTGITGELFF
J gene: TRBJ2-7; V gene: TRBV7-9; clone size: -; D gene: TRBD2; CDR3 DNA: TGTGCCAGCAGCTCCCTGACTAGCGGGAAAGGAAACGAGCAGTACTTC; CDR3 protein: CASSSLTSGKGNEQYF
J gene: TRBJ2-1; V gene: TRBV30; clone size: -; D gene: TRBD2; CDR3 DNA: TGTGCCTGGACCGGGGGGGAACCATACAATGAGCAGTTCTTC; CDR3 protein: CAWTGGEPYNEQFF
J gene: TRBJ2-2; V gene: TRBV27; clone size: -; D gene: TRBD2; CDR3 DNA: TGTGCCAGCAGTTCTCCGGGACTAGGCATCGGGGAGCTGTTTTTT; CDR3 protein: CASSSPGLGIGELFF
J gene: TRBJ2-1; V gene: TRBV11-2; clone size: -; D gene: -; CDR3 DNA: TGTGCCAGCAGCTTAGGGCCGACTCCACGATATAATGAGCAGTTCTTC; CDR3 protein: CASSLGPTPRYNEQFF
J gene: TRBJ1-3; V gene: TRBV7-4; clone size: -; D gene: -; CDR3 DNA: TGTGCCAGCAGCTTAGAATGGGGGCAGGCTGGAAACACCATATATTTT; CDR3 protein: CASSLEWGQAGNTIYF
J gene: TRBJ2-3; V gene: TRBV2; clone size: -; D gene: -; CDR3 DNA: TGTGCCAGCTCTCGGGAGAGGTCAGATACGCAGTATTTT; CDR3 protein: CASSRERSDTQYF
J gene: TRBJ1-5; V gene: TRBV15; clone size: -; D gene: -; CDR3 DNA: TGTGCCACCAGCAGAGGGCGGTATCAGCCCCAGCATTTT; CDR3 protein: CATSRGRYQPQHF
J gene: TRBJ2-1; V gene: TRBV11-2; clone size: -; D gene: TRBD2; CDR3 DNA: TGTGCCAGCAGCCAGAGCGGGGTCTCCTACAATGAGCAGTTCTTC; CDR3 protein: CASSQSGVSYNEQFF
J gene: TRBJ1-1; V gene: TRBV4-1; clone size: -; D gene: -; CDR3 DNA: TGCGCCAGCAGACGACCGACAGGTTCTAACACTGAAGCTTTCTTT; CDR3 protein: CASRRPTGSNTEAFF
J gene: TRBJ2-3; V gene: TRBV7-2; clone size: -; D gene: TRBD2; CDR3 DNA: TGTGCCAGCAGCTTAGGACTAGCGGGGGACACAGATACGCAGTATTTT; CDR3 protein: CASSLGLAGDTDTQYF
J gene: TRBJ2-7; V gene: TRBV2; clone size: -; D gene: TRBD1; CDR3 DNA: TGTGCCAGTAGCCGGGACAGGGGTTTATACGAGCAGTACTTC; CDR3 protein: CASSRDRGLYEQYF
J gene: TRBJ1-1; V gene: TRBV27; clone size: few; D gene: -; CDR3 DNA: TGTGCCAGCAGTTTAACAGGGTGGAACACTGAAGCTTTCTTT; CDR3 protein: CASSLTGWNTEAFF
J gene: TRBJ1-1; V gene: TRBV10-3; clone size: few; D gene: -; CDR3 DNA: TGTGCCATCAGTGTTTTGGAGTTCATTTCCACAAGAAGGACTGAAGCTTTCTTT; CDR3 protein: CAISVLEFISTRRTEAFF
J gene: TRBJ1-2; V gene: TRBV7-3; clone size: -; D gene: -; CDR3 DNA: TGTGCCAGCAGCTTCATCGGGGGTAGTGGTAACTATGGCTACACCTTC; CDR3 protein: CASSFIGGSGNYGYTF
J gene: TRBJ2-3; V gene: TRBV11-3; clone size: -; D gene: -; CDR3 DNA: TGTGCCAGCAGCTTAGGGCAGTACCTCGGCACAGATACGCAGTATTTT; CDR3 protein: CASSLGQYLGTDTQYF
J gene: TRBJ1-3; V gene: TRBV5-6; clone size: few; D gene: -; CDR3 DNA: TGTGCCAGCAGCTTGGTGCGGGGAAACACCATATATTTT; CDR3 protein: CASSLVRGNTIYF
J gene: TRBJ1-1; V gene: TRBV2; clone size: once; D gene: TRBD1; CDR3 DNA: TGTGCCAGCAGTGACATTTCAGGGGGCGATGAAGCTTTCTTT; CDR3 protein: CASSDISGGDEAFF
J gene: TRBJ1-2; V gene: TRBV28; clone size: -; D gene: TRBD1; CDR3 DNA: TGTGCCAGCAGTTTATCGGACAGGGTATTCTATGGCTACACCTTC; CDR3 protein: CASSLSDRVFYGYTF
J gene: TRBJ1-1; V gene: TRBV27; clone size: -; D gene: TRBD1; CDR3 DNA: TGTGCCAGCAGTTGGGGACAGGGCAACACTGAAGCTTTCTTT; CDR3 protein: CASSWGQGNTEAFF
J gene: TRBJ2-5; V gene: TRBV5-1; clone size: -; D gene: -; CDR3 DNA: TGCGCCAGCAGCTTTGGTTGGGAAACAGGGTATATCCAAGAGACCCAGTACTTC; CDR3 protein: CASSFGWETGYIQETQYF
J gene: TRBJ2-1; V gene: TRBV11-3; clone size: -; D gene: -; CDR3 DNA: TGTGCCAGCAGCCGGAGCAATGAGCAGTTCTTC; CDR3 protein: CASSRSNEQFF
J gene: TRBJ1-2; V gene: TRBV5-6; clone size: few; D gene: -; CDR3 DNA: TGTGCCAGCAGTTTCCCCTTGGCCCCCTACTATGGCTACACCTTC; CDR3 protein: CASSFPLAPYYGYTF